Listed below are T cell receptor beta chains from one sample, sequenced in a study of regulatory T cells in long-lasting Graves disease. TCRdb itself ran the multiplex PCR reads through MiXCR, one entry per CDR3 protein. The repertoire holds almost 450,000 distinct CDR3 sequences, 16% seen once, with around a tenth in the top ten. This sample was also put to use in a study of T cells in Graves' hyperthyroidism and ophthalmopathy.

Sample: peripheral blood mononuclear cells (PBMCs), taken at new diagnosis, from a patient treated with antithyroid drugs. These receptors came from a woman aged 25 to 39 with Graves disease. The CDR3 runs from the conserved cysteine through the conserved F or W. Each record gives: J gene, clone size, V gene, D gene, CDR3 DNA, CDR3 protein. A D gene is named only where the DNA matches it firmly. Size tells how often a clone was seen (once, few, many) or the class of an expanded clone, and some rows leave it out.

>TRBJ2-7|many|TRBV24-1|.
TGTGCCACCAGGGATAGTATCGGAGGGTCCTACGAGCAGTACTTC
CATRDSIGGSYEQYF
>TRBJ2-1|many|TRBV20-1|.
TGCAGTGCAACTGACCCCCAGGGAAACAATGAGCAGTTCTTC
CSATDPQGNNEQFF
>TRBJ1-2|.|TRBV29-1|.
TGCAGCGTTGAGGAGGGCTACACCTTC
CSVEEGYTF
>TRBJ2-6|many|TRBV20-1|TRBD1
TGCAGTGCTAGGCGGAGACAGGGTTTGTCCTCTGGGGCCAACGTCCTGACTTTC
CSARRRQGLSSGANVLTF
>TRBJ1-1|many|TRBV28|.
TGTGCCAGCAGTCTCCAAGTCCCGAACACTGAAGCTTTCTTT
CASSLQVPNTEAFF
>TRBJ2-3|few|TRBV29-1|.
TGCAGCGTTGAAGGTTCGGCAAGCACAGATACGCAGTATTTT
CSVEGSASTDTQYF
>TRBJ2-1|many|TRBV6-2/TRBV6-3|TRBD2
TGTGCCAGCAGTTACTCCGTGACTAGCGGGAGGGACAATGAGCAGTTCTTC
CASSYSVTSGRDNEQFF
>TRBJ1-6|few|TRBV11-2|.
TGTGCCAGCAGCTTAGATCGGACAAAAGCGGGTAATTCACCCCTCCACTTT
CASSLDRTKAGNSPLHF
>TRBJ2-1|many|TRBV6-2/TRBV6-3|TRBD2
TGTGCCAGCAGTTACTCGGCTAGCGGCGACAATGAGCAGTTCTTC
CASSYSASGDNEQFF
>TRBJ2-1|many|TRBV20-1|TRBD2
TGCAGTGTAACTAGCGGCAACAATGAGCAGTTCTTC
CSVTSGNNEQFF
>TRBJ1-6|many|TRBV15|.
TGTGCCACCAGCAGATCGGACTTGTCCCTCCACTTT
CATSRSDLSLHF
>TRBJ2-1|few|TRBV7-2|.
TGTGCCAGCAGCTACCCAATCACCGACCAGTACAATGAGCAGTTCTTC
CASSYPITDQYNEQFF
>TRBJ1-1|.|TRBV27|.
TGTGCCAGCAGTGTTATTCCAGGTGACACTGAAGCTTTCTTT
CASSVIPGDTEAFF
>TRBJ2-1|.|TRBV29-1|.
TGCAGCGGCCCGGACCCCACCTTTCACTACAATGAGCAGTTCTTC
CSGPDPTFHYNEQFF
>TRBJ2-5|many|TRBV7-2|.
TGTGCCAGCAGCCGTTCCTCTAGTGGCCAAGAGACCCAGTACTTC
CASSRSSSGQETQYF
>TRBJ2-5|many|TRBV12-3/TRBV12-4|TRBD2
TGTGCCAGCAGTTTAGAAGCGGGAGGAGGGAGAGAGACCCAGTACTTC
CASSLEAGGGRETQYF
>TRBJ2-1|many|TRBV7-2|TRBD2
TGTGCCAGCAGCTTAGGTCGACTAGCGGTTAACAATGAGCAGTTCTTC
CASSLGRLAVNNEQFF
>TRBJ2-1|many|TRBV28|.
TGTGCCAGCAGTTTTCCCCGAATCCAGGGGAATGAGCAGTTCTTC
CASSFPRIQGNEQFF
>TRBJ2-3|few|TRBV30|TRBD2
TGTGCCTGGAGTGTACGAAGGACTAGCGTTTCGACAGATACGCAGTATTTT
CAWSVRRTSVSTDTQYF
>TRBJ2-1|.|TRBV7-9|TRBD1
TGTGCCAGCAGCGGACCCGGGACAGGGCACTACAATGAGCAGTTCTTC
CASSGPGTGHYNEQFF
>TRBJ2-5|.|TRBV29-1|TRBD2
TGCAGCGCCCAGGGAGGGACTAGCGGGAGTTTAGGGGAGACCCAGTACTTC
CSAQGGTSGSLGETQYF
>TRBJ1-1|.|TRBV28|.
TGTGCCAGCAGCCCCAGGGGTGATAAAGCTTTCTTC
CASSPRGDKAFF
>TRBJ2-1|many|TRBV11-2|.
TGTGCCAGCAGCTACTCCCTAACATCCTACAATGAGCAGTTCTTC
CASSYSLTSYNEQFF
>TRBJ2-1|few|TRBV6-1|.
TGTGCCAGCAGCCCAGCGAGCTCCTACAATGAGCAGTTCTTC
CASSPASSYNEQFF
>TRBJ2-1|many|TRBV7-2|TRBD2
TGTGCCAGCAGCTCGCTCGGACTAGCGGGAGGTAATGAGCAGTTCTTC
CASSSLGLAGGNEQFF
>TRBJ2-1|many|TRBV5-1|TRBD2
TGCGCCAGCAGCTCGACTAGCGCGAGATTAACGAATGAGCAGTTCTTC
CASSSTSARLTNEQFF
>TRBJ2-3|.|TRBV20-1|.
TGCAGTGCTAGAGCGGAGGCAATCCGAGATACGCAGTATTTT
CSARAEAIRDTQYF
>TRBJ2-7|.|TRBV2|.
TGTGCCAGCAGGGGCCGGGACAAGGGATCCTACGAGCAGTACTTC
CASRGRDKGSYEQYF
>TRBJ2-5|.|TRBV6-1|TRBD2
TGTGCCAGCAGGACCCTTCGGGGGGTACAAGAGACCCAGTACTTC
CASRTLRGVQETQYF
>TRBJ1-1|.|TRBV14|.
TGTGCCAGCAGTTCTCTAGGTTCGAACACTGAAGCTTTCTTT
CASSSLGSNTEAFF
>TRBJ1-2|.|TRBV29-1|TRBD1
TGCAGCGGTGGACAGGCCGGCTATGGCTACACCTTC
CSGGQAGYGYTF
>TRBJ2-1|many|TRBV28|TRBD1
TGTGCCAGCAGTCCGTCCGGGACAGGGGCGTACAATGAGCAGTTCTTC
CASSPSGTGAYNEQFF
>TRBJ1-5|many|TRBV20-1|.
TGCAGTGCTAGAACGACAGGTCAGCCCCAGCATTTT
CSARTTGQPQHF
>TRBJ1-1|many|TRBV20-1|.
TGCAGTGCTAGAGAATTACAGGGACTGAACACTGAAGCTTTCTTT
CSARELQGLNTEAFF
>TRBJ2-1|few|TRBV6-2/TRBV6-3|TRBD1
TGTGCCAGCAGTTCCGGGACAGGGCTACACAATGAGCAGTTCTTC
CASSSGTGLHNEQFF
>TRBJ2-1|many|TRBV11-2|.
TGTGCCAGCAGCTTAGCCCCGGGTTCGCGCAATGAGCAGTTCTTC
CASSLAPGSRNEQFF
>TRBJ1-1|.|TRBV19|.
TGTGCCAGTAGTAGGACTGGCGCGGTAAGCACTGAAGCTTTCTTT
CASSRTGAVSTEAFF
>TRBJ2-7|.|TRBV4-3|.
TGCGCCAGCAGTGAATTACCCACCTACGAGCAGTACTTC
CASSELPTYEQYF
>TRBJ2-7|.|TRBV11-2|.
TGTGCCAGCAGCATCCGGGGGAAGCAGTACTTC
CASSIRGKQYF
>TRBJ2-1|many|TRBV4-3|.
TGCGCCAGCAGCCAAGGAGGGGGGCTTAATGAGCAGTTCTTC
CASSQGGGLNEQFF
>TRBJ1-2|few|TRBV15|.
TGTGCCACCAGCAGAGATCGGGGGGGGTTGGGAGCTAACTATGGCTACACCTTC
CATSRDRGGLGANYGYTF
>TRBJ2-7|.|TRBV4-1|.
TGCGCCAGCAGCCAAGAGCAGGGGCGAACCTACGAGCAGTACTTC
CASSQEQGRTYEQYF
>TRBJ2-3|.|TRBV6-2/TRBV6-3|.
TGTGCCAGCAGTTACACCAGACCCACAGATACGCAGTATTTT
CASSYTRPTDTQYF
>TRBJ2-1|many|TRBV29-1|TRBD2
TGCAGCGCAGCTCCGGGACTAGCGGAAACCAGCTCCTACAATGAGCAGTTCTTC
CSAAPGLAETSSYNEQFF
>TRBJ2-3|.|TRBV7-6|.
TGTGCCAGCAGCTTAGAGGGGGGAGCGAATTGTTGTACAGATACGCAGTATTTT
CASSLEGGANCCTDTQYF
>TRBJ2-1|.|TRBV19|.
TGTGCCAGTAGTCTCCTTAGAGACAGCGGCTCCTACAATGAGCAGTTCTTC
CASSLLRDSGSYNEQFF